This T cell receptor (beta chain) originates from a study of shared clonotypes between healthy human individuals. At the level of the study: A couple of women and a few men aged 18 to 49 served as donors. Study results and limitations: Naive subsets usually exceeded memory subsets in estimated richness. Sharing across a handful of donors was seen in around 5.1% of naive CD4 clonotypes.

A word on this clone: What it binds is not known.

Assay: immunoSEQ multiplex PCR; the TCRdb copy retains only in-frame clones and omits some. The table has 1.4 million to 1.5 million clones, approximately 96% seen once; the top ten hold 1.2%. With 5 bases removed from V and 1 base from J, the gap between germline ends came to 9 bases. This CDR3 is 14 amino acids long. Germline V gives CDR1 SGHAT, CDR2 FQNNGV. The receptor comes from a man younger than 45 in good health. This sequence joins TRBV11-2 and TRBJ2-1, with unresolved D. The source material was naive CD4+ T cells sorted from blood. Stated subset: CD45RA+ positively selected. CDR3 in amino acids: CASSPRRSYNEQFF. The CDR3 DNA follows: TGTGCCAGCAGCCCTCGACGGTCCTACAATGAGCAGTTCTTC. Complete variable domain (other parts from reference TRBV11-2 and TRBJ2-1): EAGVAQSPRYKIIEKRQSVAFWCNPISGHATLYWYQQILGQGPKLLIQFQNNGVVDDSQLPKDRFSAERLKGVDSTLKIQPAKLEDSAVYLCASSPRRSYNEQFFGPGTRLTVL.